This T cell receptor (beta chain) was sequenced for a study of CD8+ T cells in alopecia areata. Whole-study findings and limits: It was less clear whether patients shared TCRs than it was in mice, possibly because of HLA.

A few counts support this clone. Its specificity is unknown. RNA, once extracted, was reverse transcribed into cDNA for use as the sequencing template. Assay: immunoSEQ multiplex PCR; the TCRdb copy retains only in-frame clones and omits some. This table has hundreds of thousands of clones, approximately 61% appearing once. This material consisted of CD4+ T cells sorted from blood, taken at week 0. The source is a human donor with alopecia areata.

The CDR3 sequence: CSFRQGALTDTQYF. CDR3 DNA: TGCAGCTTTAGACAGGGGGCTTTAACAGATACGCAGTATTTT. The chain carries TRBV29-1 and TRBJ2-3; 10 nucleotides line up with TRBD1. Trimming at V came to 8 bases and at J to 3 bases, leaving 8 bases not matched to a gene. This CDR3 contains 14 residues. Germline V gives CDR1 SQVTM, CDR2 ANQGSEA.